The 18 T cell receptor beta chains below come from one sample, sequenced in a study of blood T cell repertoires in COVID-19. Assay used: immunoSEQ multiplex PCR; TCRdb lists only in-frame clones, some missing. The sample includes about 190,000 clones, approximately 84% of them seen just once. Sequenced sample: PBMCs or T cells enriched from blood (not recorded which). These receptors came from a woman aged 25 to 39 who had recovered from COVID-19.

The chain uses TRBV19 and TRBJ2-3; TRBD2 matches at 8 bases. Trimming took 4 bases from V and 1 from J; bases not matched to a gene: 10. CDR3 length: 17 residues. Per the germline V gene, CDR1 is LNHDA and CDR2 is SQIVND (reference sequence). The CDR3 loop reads CASSNPRRREGTDTQYF. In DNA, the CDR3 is TGTGCCAGTAGTAACCCCCGGCGGCGGGAGGGCACAGATACGCAGTATTTT.

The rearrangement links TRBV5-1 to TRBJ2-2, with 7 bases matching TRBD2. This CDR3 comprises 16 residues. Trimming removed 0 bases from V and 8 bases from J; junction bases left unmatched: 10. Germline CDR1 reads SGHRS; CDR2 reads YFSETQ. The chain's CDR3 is CASSLGAGFNLGELFF. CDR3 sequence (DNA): TGCGCCAGCAGCTTGGGAGCGGGGTTTAATCTTGGGGAGCTGTTTTTT.

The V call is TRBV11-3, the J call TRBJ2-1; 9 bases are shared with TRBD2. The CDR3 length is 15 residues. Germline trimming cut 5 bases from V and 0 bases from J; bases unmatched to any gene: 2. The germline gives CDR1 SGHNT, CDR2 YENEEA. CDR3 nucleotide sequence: TGTGCCAGCAGCCTGCGGGAGGGCTCCTACAATGAGCAGTTCTTC. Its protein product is CASSLREGSYNEQFF.

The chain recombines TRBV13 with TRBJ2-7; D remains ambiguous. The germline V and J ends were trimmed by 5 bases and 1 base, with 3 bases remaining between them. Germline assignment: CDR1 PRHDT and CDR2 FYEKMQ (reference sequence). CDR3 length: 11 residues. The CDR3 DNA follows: TGTGCCAGCAGCCTATCCTACGAGCAGTACGTC. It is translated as CASSLSYEQYV.

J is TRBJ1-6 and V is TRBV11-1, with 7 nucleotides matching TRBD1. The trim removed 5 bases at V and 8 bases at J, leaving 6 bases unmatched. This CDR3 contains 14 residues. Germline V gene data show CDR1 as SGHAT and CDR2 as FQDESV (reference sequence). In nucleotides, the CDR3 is TGTGCCAGCAGCCTCACAGGGGCGGATTCACCCCTCCACTTT. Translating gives CASSLTGADSPLHF.

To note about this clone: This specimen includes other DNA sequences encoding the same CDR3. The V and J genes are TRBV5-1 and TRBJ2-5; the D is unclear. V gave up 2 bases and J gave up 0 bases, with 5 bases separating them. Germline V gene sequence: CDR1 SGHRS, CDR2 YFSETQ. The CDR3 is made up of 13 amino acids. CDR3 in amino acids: CASSFQDQETQYF. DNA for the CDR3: TGCGCCAGCAGCTTTCAGGACCAAGAGACCCAGTACTTC.

The CDR3 nucleotides are TGTGCCAGTAGTATCTACAGGGGGCGTACTGGCTACACCTTC. It yields the protein CASSIYRGRTGYTF. The chain employs TRBV19 and TRBJ1-2; 9 bases map to TRBD1. Germline CDR1 is LNHDA and CDR2 is SQIVND (reference sequence). The CDR3 is 14 amino acids. Trimming removed 3 bases from V and 7 bases from J; junction bases left unmatched: 6.

CDR3 loop: CASSSTPSNYGYTF. CDR3 DNA: TGTGCCAGCAGTTCGACACCCTCTAACTATGGCTACACCTTC. This chain joins TRBV28 and TRBJ1-2; D gene ambiguous. This CDR3 has 14 amino acids. V lost 4 bases and J 0 bases, leaving 9 bases between the germline ends. Germline assignment: CDR1 MDHEN and CDR2 SYDVKM.

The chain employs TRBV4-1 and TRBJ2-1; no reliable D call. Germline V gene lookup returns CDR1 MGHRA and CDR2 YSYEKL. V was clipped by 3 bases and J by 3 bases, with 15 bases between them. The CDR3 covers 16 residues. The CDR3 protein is CASSQLDLFIYNEQFF. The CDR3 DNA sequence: TGCGCCAGCAGCCAGTTAGACTTGTTTATCTACAATGAGCAGTTCTTC.

The CDR3 coding sequence is TGTGCCAGCAGTTCTAGGGGATCCAACGAGCAGTACGTC. Its protein is CASSSRGSNEQYV. The V gene is TRBV6-2 or TRBV6-3, the J gene TRBJ2-7; the D gene is possibly TRBD1 (5 bases). V was trimmed by 4 bases and J by 5 bases, leaving 12 bases between them. The CDR3 sequence is 13 residues long. From germline, CDR1 is MNHEY and CDR2 SVGEGT.

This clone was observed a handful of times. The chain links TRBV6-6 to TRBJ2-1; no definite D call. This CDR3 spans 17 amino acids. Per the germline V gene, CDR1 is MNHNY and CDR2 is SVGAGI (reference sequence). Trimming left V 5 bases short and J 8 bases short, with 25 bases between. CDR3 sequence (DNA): TGTGCCAGCAGTCCCCCGAGCACCGCGGCCTCCGGTGATGAGCAGTTCTTC. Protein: CASSPPSTAASGDEQFF.

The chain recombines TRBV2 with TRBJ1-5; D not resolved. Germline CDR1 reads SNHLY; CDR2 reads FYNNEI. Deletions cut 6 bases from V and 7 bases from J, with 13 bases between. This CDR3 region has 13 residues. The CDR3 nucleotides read TGTGCCAGCAGCCCAGCAGGTGGCCAGCCCCAGCATTTT. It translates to CASSPAGGQPQHF.

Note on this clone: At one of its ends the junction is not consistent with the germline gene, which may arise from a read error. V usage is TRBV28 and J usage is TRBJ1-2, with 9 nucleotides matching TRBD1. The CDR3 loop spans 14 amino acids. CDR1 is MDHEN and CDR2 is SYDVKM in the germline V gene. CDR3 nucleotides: TGTGCCAGCAGAGACAACCGGGACAGGGAGGTATACCACTTC. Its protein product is CASRDNRDREVYHF.

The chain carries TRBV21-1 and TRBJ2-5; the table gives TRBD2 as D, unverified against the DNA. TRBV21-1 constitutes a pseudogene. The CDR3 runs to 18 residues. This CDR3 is CASSTEPPTSGAAVDQYF. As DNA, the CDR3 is TGTGCCAGCAGCACCGAGCCCCCGACTAGCGGGGCGGCCGTGGACCAGTACTTC.

The CDR3 protein is CASSLSMAGNQPQHF. CDR3 coding DNA: TGTGCCAGCAGTTTATCCATGGCCGGCAATCAGCCCCAGCATTTT. The genes are TRBV28 and TRBJ1-5; D gene uncertain. The CDR3 length is 15 residues. Germline loops: CDR1 MDHEN, CDR2 SYDVKM. The V and J ends lost 1 base and 2 bases respectively, with 9 bases between them.

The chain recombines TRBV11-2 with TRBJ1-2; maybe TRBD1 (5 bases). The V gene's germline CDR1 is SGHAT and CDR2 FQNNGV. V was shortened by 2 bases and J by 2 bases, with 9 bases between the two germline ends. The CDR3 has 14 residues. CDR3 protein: CASSLISGNYGYTF. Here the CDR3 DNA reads TGTGCCAGCAGCTTAATTTCAGGGAACTATGGCTACACCTTC.

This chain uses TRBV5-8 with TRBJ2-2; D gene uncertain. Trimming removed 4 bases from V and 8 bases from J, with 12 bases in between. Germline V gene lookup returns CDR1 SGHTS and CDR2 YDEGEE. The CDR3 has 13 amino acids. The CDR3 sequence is CASSQTASGELFF. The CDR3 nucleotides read TGTGCCAGCAGCCAGACTGCATCGGGGGAGCTGTTTTTT.

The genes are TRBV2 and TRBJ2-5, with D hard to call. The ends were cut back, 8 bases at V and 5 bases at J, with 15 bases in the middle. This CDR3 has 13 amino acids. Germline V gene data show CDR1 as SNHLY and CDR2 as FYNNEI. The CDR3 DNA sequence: TGTGCCAGCCACCTCGCGGTTTCGGAGACCCAGTACTTC. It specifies CASHLAVSETQYF.